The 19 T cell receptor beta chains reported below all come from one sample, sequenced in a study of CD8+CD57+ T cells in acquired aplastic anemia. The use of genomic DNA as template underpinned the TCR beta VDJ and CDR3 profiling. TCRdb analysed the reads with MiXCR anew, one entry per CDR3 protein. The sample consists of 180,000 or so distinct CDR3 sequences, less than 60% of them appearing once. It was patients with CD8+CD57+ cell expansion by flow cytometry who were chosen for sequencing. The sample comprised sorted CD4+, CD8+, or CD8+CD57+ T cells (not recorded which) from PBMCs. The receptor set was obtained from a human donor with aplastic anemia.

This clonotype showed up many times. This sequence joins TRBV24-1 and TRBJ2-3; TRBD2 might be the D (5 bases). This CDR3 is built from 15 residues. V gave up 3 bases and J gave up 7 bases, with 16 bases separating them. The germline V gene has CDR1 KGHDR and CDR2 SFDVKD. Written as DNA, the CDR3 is TGTGCCACCAGTGATCCCAACCCTAGCCCCCATACGCAGTATTTT. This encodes CATSDPNPSPHTQYF.

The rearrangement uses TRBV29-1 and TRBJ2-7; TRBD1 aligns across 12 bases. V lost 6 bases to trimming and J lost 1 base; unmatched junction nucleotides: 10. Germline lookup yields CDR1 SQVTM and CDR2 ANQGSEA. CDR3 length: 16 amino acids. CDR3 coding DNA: TGCAGCGTGCCGGGACAGGGGGCGAGGAGGTCCTACGAGCAGTACTTC. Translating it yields CSVPGQGARRSYEQYF.

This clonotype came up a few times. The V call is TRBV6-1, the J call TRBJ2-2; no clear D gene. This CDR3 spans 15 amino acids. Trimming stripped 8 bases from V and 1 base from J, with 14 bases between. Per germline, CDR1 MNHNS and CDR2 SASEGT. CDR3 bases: TGTGCCAGCCTGAGTCGGCGGTTGAACACCGGGGAGCTGTTTTTT. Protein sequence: CASLSRRLNTGELFF.

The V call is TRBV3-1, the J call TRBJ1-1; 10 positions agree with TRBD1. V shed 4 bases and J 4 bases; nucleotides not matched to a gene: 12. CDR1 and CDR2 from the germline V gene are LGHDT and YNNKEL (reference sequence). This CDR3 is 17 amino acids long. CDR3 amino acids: CASSRWTGGTRGTEAFF. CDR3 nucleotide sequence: TGTGCCAGCAGCCGATGGACAGGGGGAACCCGGGGCACTGAAGCTTTCTTT.

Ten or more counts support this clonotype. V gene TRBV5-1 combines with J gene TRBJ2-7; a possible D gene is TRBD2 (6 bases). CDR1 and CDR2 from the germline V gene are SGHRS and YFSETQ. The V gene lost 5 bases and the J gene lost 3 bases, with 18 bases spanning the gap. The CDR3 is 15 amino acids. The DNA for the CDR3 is TGCGCCAGCAGGGGAGGACCAGATAAAGGCTACGAGCAGTACTTC. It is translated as CASRGGPDKGYEQYF.

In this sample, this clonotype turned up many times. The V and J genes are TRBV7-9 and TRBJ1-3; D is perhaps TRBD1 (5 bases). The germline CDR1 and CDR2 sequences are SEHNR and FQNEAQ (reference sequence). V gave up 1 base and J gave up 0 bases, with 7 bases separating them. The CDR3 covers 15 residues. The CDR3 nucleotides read TGTGCCAGCAGCTTAGGACAGAGCTCTGGAAACACCATATATTTT. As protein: CASSLGQSSGNTIYF.

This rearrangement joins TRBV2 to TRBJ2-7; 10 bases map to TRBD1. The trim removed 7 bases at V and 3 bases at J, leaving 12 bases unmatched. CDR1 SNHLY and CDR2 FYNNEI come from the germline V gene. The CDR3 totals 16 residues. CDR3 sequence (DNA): TGTGCCAGCACCTCAAGTGTAGGGACAGGGGTCTACGAGCAGTACTTC. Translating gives CASTSSVGTGVYEQYF.

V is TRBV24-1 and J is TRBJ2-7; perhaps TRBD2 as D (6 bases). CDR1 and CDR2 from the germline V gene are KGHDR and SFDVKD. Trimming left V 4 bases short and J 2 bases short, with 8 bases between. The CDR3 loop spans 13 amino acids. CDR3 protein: CATSDGGTYEQYF. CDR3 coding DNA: TGTGCCACCAGTGACGGGGGAACCTACGAGCAGTACTTC.

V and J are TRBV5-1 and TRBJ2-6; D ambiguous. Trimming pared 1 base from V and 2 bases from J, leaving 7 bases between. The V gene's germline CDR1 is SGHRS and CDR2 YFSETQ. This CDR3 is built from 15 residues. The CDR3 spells CASSLLRAGANVLTF. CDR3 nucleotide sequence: TGCGCCAGCAGCTTGTTACGGGCTGGGGCCAACGTCCTGACTTTC.

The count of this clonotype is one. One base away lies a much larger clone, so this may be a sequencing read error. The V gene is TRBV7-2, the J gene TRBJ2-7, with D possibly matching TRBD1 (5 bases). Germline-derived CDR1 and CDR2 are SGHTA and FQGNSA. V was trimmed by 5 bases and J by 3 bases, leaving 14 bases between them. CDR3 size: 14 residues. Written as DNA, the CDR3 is TGTGCCAGCAGCCAACAGGTGACGGACTACGAGCAGTACTTC. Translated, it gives CASSQQVTDYEQYF.

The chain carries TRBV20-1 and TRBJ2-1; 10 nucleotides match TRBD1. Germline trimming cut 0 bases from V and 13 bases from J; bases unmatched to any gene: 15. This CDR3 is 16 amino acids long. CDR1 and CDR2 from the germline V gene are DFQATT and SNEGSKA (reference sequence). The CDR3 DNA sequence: TGCAGTGCTAGAGATCCGGGGACAGGGGTTCGGTTGGGACAGTTCTTC. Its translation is CSARDPGTGVRLGQFF.

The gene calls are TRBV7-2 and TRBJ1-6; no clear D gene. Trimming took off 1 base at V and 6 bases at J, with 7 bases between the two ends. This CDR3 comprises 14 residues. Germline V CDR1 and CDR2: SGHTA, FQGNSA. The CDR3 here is CASSLVGVNSPLHF. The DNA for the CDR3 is TGTGCCAGCAGCTTAGTTGGGGTTAATTCACCCCTCCACTTT.

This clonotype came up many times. The DNA of the CDR3 is TGCAGTGCTAGAGACCGGAACAGGGGGCGGGGGACTGAAGCTTTCTTT. Its translation: CSARDRNRGRGTEAFF. V and J are TRBV20-1 and TRBJ1-1, with TRBD1 matching over 9 bases. The trim removed 0 bases at V and 5 bases at J, leaving 10 bases unmatched. Per the germline V gene, CDR1 is DFQATT and CDR2 is SNEGSKA (reference sequence). The CDR3 is 16 amino acids.

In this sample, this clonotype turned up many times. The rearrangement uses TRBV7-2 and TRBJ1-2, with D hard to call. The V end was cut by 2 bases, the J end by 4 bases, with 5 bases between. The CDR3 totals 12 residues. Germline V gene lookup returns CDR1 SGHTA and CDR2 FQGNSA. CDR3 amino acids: CASSLNVYGYTF. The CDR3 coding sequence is TGTGCCAGCAGCTTAAACGTCTATGGCTACACCTTC.

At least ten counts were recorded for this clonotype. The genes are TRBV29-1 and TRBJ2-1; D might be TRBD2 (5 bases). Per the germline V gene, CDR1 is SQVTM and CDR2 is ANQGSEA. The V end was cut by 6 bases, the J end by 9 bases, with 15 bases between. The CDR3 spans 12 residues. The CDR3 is CSVRTGVTEQFF. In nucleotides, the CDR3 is TGCAGCGTCCGAACCGGGGTGACTGAGCAGTTCTTC.

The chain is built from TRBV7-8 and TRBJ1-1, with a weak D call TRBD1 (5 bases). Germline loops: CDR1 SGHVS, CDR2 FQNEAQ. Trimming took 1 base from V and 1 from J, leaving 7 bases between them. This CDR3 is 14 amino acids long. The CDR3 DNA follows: TGTGCCAGCAGCTTAGGGGGACGGAACACTGAAGCTTTCTTT. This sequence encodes CASSLGGRNTEAFF.

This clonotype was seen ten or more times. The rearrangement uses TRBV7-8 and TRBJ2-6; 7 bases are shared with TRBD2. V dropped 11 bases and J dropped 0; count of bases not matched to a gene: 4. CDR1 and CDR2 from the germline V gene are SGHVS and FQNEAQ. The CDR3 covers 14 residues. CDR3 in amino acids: CAGGGPSGANVLTF. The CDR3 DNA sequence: TGTGCCGGCGGGGGACCCTCTGGGGCCAACGTCCTGACTTTC. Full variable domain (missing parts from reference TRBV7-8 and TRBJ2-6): GAGVSQSPRYKVAKRGQDVALRCDPISGHVSLFWYQQALGQGPEFLTYFQNEAQLDKSGLPSDRFFAERPEGSVSTLKIQRTQQEDSAVYLCAGGGPSGANVLTFGAGSRLTVL.

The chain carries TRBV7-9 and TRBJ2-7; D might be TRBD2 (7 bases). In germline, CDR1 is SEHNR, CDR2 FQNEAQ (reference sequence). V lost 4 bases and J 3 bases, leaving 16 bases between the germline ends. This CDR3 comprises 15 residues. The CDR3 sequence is CASSWDMGGFYEQYF. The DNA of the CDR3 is TGTGCCAGCAGCTGGGACATGGGAGGGTTCTACGAGCAGTACTTC.

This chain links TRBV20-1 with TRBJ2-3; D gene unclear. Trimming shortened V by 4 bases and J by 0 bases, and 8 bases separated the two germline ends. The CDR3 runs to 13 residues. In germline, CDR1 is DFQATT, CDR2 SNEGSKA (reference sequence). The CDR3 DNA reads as TGCAGTGCTATTATGACTAGCACAGATACGCAGTATTTT. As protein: CSAIMTSTDTQYF.